These 13 T cell receptor beta chains were all obtained from the same sample, sequenced in a study of blood T cells in healthy people across ages. The use of a sample-barcoded 5' primer and a J-beta primer mix characterized a second PCR of roughly 6 to 11 cycles. Using its own MiXCR run on the 5' RACE reads, TCRdb lists one record per CDR3 protein. The data hold 1 million to 1.2 million distinct CDR3 sequences, with 35% to 40% observed a single time. Sequenced sample: blood. Receptor source: a man younger than 35 in good health.

The chain carries TRBV12-3 or TRBV12-4 and TRBJ2-7; 13 bases are a match to TRBD2. J gave up 6 bases and V 2 bases, and 4 bases lay outside the gene matches. This CDR3 has 15 amino acids. The CDR3 loop reads CASSLSGTSGAEQYF. CDR3 in DNA: TGTGCCAGCAGTTTATCCGGGACTAGCGGGGCCGAGCAGTACTTC.

The chain uses TRBV10-3 and TRBJ2-7; D assignment may be TRBD1 or TRBD2 (7 bases each). The CDR3 is made up of 14 amino acids. V was shortened by 9 bases and J by 5 bases, with 20 bases between the two germline ends. Germline V CDR1 and CDR2: ENHRY, SYGVKD. The CDR3 DNA sequence: TGTGCCATTGGGGGGGGAACAGGGGATGACGAGCAGTACTTC. Its protein product is CAIGGGTGDDEQYF.

This clonotype was counted a single time. This rearrangement joins TRBV7-2 to TRBJ2-1; 12 nucleotides agree with TRBD2. V lost 1 base, J lost 5 bases, and 3 bases stayed unmatched. CDR3 length equals 16 residues. CDR1 is SGHTA and CDR2 is FQGNSA in the germline V gene. The CDR3 DNA is TGTGCCAGCAGCTTAGTTACTAGCGGGGGGAACAATGAGCAGTTCTTC. Translation: CASSLVTSGGNNEQFF.

V usage is TRBV6-2 or TRBV6-3 and J usage is TRBJ2-7; possible D gene TRBD1, 6 bases. Germline V CDR1 and CDR2: MNHEY, SVGEGT. Trimming removed 4 bases from V and 0 bases from J, with 13 bases in between. The CDR3 is 15 amino acids. The CDR3 here is CASSWGRDTSYEQYF. The CDR3 DNA follows: TGTGCCAGCAGTTGGGGCCGGGACACCTCCTACGAGCAGTACTTC.

This clonotype has a count of ten or more. The rearrangement links TRBV20-1 to TRBJ2-1, with 9 nucleotides matching TRBD1. The trim removed 5 bases at V and 8 bases at J, leaving 13 bases unmatched. This CDR3 region has 15 residues. Germline values: CDR1 DFQATT, CDR2 SNEGSKA (reference sequence). The CDR3 nucleotides are TGCAGTGCTCTCGATTCCGGGACAGGGAGCGATGAGCAGTTCTTC. It translates to CSALDSGTGSDEQFF.

About this clonotype itself: One junction end does not reproduce the germline sequence, and a read error may be involved. V is TRBV27 and J is TRBJ2-3; 7 nucleotides match TRBD1. Germline V gene sequence: CDR1 MNHEY, CDR2 SMNVEV (reference sequence). This CDR3 spans 13 amino acids. The CDR3 bases are TGTGTCAGCAGGTCAGGGGGATTAGATACGCAGTATTTT. It is translated as CVSRSGGLDTQYF.

A few counts support this clonotype. V is TRBV7-2 and J is TRBJ2-1; D remains ambiguous. Trimming cost V 1 base and J 1 base, with 8 bases left between them. Germline CDR1 reads SGHTA; CDR2 reads FQGNSA. The CDR3 is 15 amino acids. The CDR3 DNA reads as TGTGCCAGCAGCTTAGTAGCTAGGTCCTACAATGAGCAGTTCTTC. Its protein is CASSLVARSYNEQFF.

This clonotype was seen a handful of times. The genes are TRBV12-3 or TRBV12-4 and TRBJ1-4, with 9 bases aligning to TRBD1. This CDR3 spans 17 amino acids. V was clipped by 7 bases and J by 0 bases; unmatched bases: 9. The CDR3 loop is CASNKDRGQTTNEKLFF. The CDR3, as DNA: TGTGCCAGCAACAAGGACAGGGGCCAAACAACTAATGAAAAACTGTTTTTT.

In this sample, this clonotype turned up once. The V gene is TRBV5-8, the J gene TRBJ2-1; 8 nucleotides line up with TRBD2. Germline CDR1 and CDR2: SGHTS and YDEGEE. J gave up 8 bases and V 4 bases, and 8 bases lay outside the gene matches. The CDR3 length is 14 residues. DNA for the CDR3: TGTGCCAGCAGCCTCGGGACTAGTGGGGATGAGCAGTTCTTC. Its translation: CASSLGTSGDEQFF.

There are a few counts of this clonotype. The chain uses TRBV4-2 and TRBJ1-1; no reliable D call. CDR1 and CDR2 (germline): LGHNA, YNFKEQ. V lost 0 bases to trimming and J lost 8 bases, with 13 bases between them. CDR3 length equals 14 residues. The CDR3 loop is CASSQDSEGFEAFF. CDR3 coding DNA: TGTGCCAGCAGCCAAGACTCCGAAGGGTTCGAAGCTTTCTTT.

The CDR3 DNA reads TGTGCCAGCAGCGCTCCTCGGGGGCCGGTATCCTACAATGAGCAGTTCTTC. Amino acids: CASSAPRGPVSYNEQFF. The V call is TRBV9, the J call TRBJ2-1, with D perhaps given as TRBD1 or TRBD2 (6 bases each). Trimming stripped 3 bases from V and 1 base from J, with 17 bases between. The CDR3 contains 17 residues. Germline V gene sequence: CDR1 SGDLS, CDR2 YYNGEE. The entire variable domain, with the rest obtained from reference TRBV9 and TRBJ2-1, is as follows: DSGVTQTPKHLITATGQRVTLRCSPRSGDLSVYWYQQSLDQGLQFLIQYYNGEERAKGNILERFSAQQFPDLHSELNLSSLELGDSALYFCASSAPRGPVSYNEQFFGPGTRLTVL.

This clonotype has a count of ten or more. V and J are TRBV12-3 or TRBV12-4 and TRBJ2-5; D unclear. The CDR3 is made up of 13 amino acids. Trimming took off 3 bases at V and 2 bases at J, with 7 bases between the two ends. The CDR3 nucleotides are TGTGCCAGCAGTTTTTCCCGACAAGAGACCCAGTACTTC. Its translation is CASSFSRQETQYF.

CDR3 nucleotides: TGTGCCAGCAGCTTAGAGGCGGTGCGGGTAGGGAACACTGAAGCTTTCTTT. Residues: CASSLEAVRVGNTEAFF. The gene calls are TRBV7-2 and TRBJ1-1; D not certain. The V and J ends lost 1 base and 1 base respectively, with 16 bases between them. Germline lookup yields CDR1 SGHTA and CDR2 FQGNSA. This CDR3 has 17 residues.